The clone carrying this TCR beta chain was counted many times. Its antigen is unidentified. These data belong to a study of CD8 T cells in ankylosing spondylitis. Quantitative molecular-barcoded 5'-RACE generated the TCR beta libraries. TCRdb processed the 5' RACE reads anew with MiXCR; each CDR3 protein has one entry. In the table there are 200,000 or so distinct CDR3 sequences, 25% to 30% of which are singletons. Notes on the study in general: Existing reports had already noted some motif variants in reactive arthritis synovial fluid and blood. Relatively rare in peripheral blood, disease-linked clones were also CD8+. Within ankylosing spondylitis blood, a TCR beta motif made up of seven to nine highly homologous variants appeared to be characteristic.

Trimming took 5 bases from V and 1 from J, leaving 5 bases between them. The CDR3 runs 12 residues. Germline V gene lookup returns CDR1 SNHLY and CDR2 FYNNEI. The chain employs TRBV2 and TRBJ1-2; D is ambiguous. The receptor comes from a male donor with ankylosing spondylitis or in good health (not recorded which). Sequenced input: blood, either unsorted or a sorted T cell fraction (not recorded which). CDR3 protein: CASSSGNYGYTF. As DNA, the CDR3 is TGTGCCAGCAGTTCTGGTAACTATGGCTACACCTTC.